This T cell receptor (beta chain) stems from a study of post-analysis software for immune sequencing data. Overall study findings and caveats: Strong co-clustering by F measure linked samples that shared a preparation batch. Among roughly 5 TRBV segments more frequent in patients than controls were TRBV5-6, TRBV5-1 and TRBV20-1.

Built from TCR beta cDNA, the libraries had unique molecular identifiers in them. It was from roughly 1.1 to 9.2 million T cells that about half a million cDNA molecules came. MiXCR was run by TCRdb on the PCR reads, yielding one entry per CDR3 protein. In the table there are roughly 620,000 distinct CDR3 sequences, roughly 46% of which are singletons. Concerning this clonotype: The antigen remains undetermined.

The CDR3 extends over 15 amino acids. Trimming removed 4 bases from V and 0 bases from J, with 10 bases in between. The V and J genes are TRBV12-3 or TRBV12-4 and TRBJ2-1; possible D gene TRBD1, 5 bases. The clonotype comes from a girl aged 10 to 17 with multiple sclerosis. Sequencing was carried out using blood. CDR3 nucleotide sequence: TGTGCCAGCAGTTCCAGGGAAAGCTCCTACAATGAGCAGTTCTTC. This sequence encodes CASSSRESSYNEQFF.